These T cell receptor beta chains were read from a single sample in a study of cytomegalovirus exposure and HLA in healthy donors. The protocol was immunoSEQ multiplex PCR, while the TCRdb copy is restricted to in-frame clones and leaves out a portion. Of around 86,000 clones listed, approximately 93% are singletons. Source material: PBMCs. Every receptor here comes from a woman aged 25 to 39 in good health and CMV-seropositive. Each CDR3 is given with its conserved first and last residue. D genes are given only for firm matches. Some rows mark clone size as missing; the rest say once, few, many or name a class of expanded clone.

>.|.|14|TRBJ1-5|TRBV28
CASSLLSPGQPQHF
>.|.|13|TRBJ2-7|TRBV18
CASSPPVSDEQYF
>TRBD1|.|14|TRBJ2-7|TRBV10-3
CAIKGADRGYEQYF
>TRBD2|.|19|TRBJ2-6|TRBV5-4
CASSLAYGSGSSGANVLTF
>.|.|15|TRBJ1-2|TRBV29-1
CSVSSGQRRTYGYTF
>TRBD1|once|14|TRBJ2-7|TRBV5-4
CASSPARGLYEQYF
>.|.|16|TRBJ1-1|TRBV5-6
CASSWALSQMNTEAFF
>.|.|15|TRBJ2-3|TRBV28
CASRAGGISTDTQYF
>TRBD2|.|13|TRBJ2-5|TRBV30
CAWSGRAGETQYF
>.|.|15|TRBJ2-1|TRBV7-9
CASSQPLDGNNEQFF
>TRBD1|once|15|TRBJ1-2|TRBV4-2
CASSSLGQGAPGYTF
>.|.|13|TRBJ1-1|TRBV30
CAWSVGGAHEAFF
>TRBD1|few|16|TRBJ1-5|TRBV7-2
CASSTGQAYSNQPQHF
>.|.|16|TRBJ1-2|TRBV28
CASSLKLGGTLYGYTF
>.|.|13|TRBJ2-7|TRBV28
CASSAGPPYEQYF
>TRBD1|.|15|TRBJ1-2|TRBV19
CASKMRGDSVYGYTF
>.|.|12|TRBJ1-4|TRBV25-1
CASKGGNEKLFF
>.|.|14|TRBJ2-7|TRBV19
CASSIGASHYEQYF
>.|.|16|TRBJ2-1|TRBV9
CASSWRLGSSYNEQFF
>.|.|15|TRBJ2-2|TRBV9
CASSTPRGNTGELFF
>.|once|17|TRBJ2-5|TRBV11-2
CASSPIYFLAAQETQYF
>.|.|13|TRBJ1-5|TRBV30
CAWSVQGGQPQHF
>.|.|15|TRBJ1-2|TRBV6-5
CASSSPGGGEGGYTF
>TRBD2|.|14|TRBJ2-7|TRBV4-3
CASSPWTSGGEQYF
>.|.|19|TRBJ2-1|TRBV18
CASSPPSINRANPNNEQFF
>.|.|14|TRBJ1-4|TRBV11-2
CASSMHTPNEKLFF
>.|.|15|TRBJ2-5|TRBV11-3
CASSGGVSGQETQYF